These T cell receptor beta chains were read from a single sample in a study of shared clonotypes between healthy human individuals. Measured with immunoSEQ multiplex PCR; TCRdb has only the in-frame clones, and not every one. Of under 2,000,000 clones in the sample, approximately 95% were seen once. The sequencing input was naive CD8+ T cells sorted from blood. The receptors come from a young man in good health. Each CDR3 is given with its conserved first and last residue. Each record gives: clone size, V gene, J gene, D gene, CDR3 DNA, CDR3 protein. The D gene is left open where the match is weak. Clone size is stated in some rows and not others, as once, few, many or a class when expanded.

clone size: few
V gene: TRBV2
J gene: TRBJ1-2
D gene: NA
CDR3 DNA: TGTGCCAGCAGTGAAATTGACGAGAACTATGGCTACACCTTC
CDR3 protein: CASSEIDENYGYTF

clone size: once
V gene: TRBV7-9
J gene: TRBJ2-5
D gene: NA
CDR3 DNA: TGTGCCAGCACCCGTGAAGGTTTCGAGACCCAGTACTTC
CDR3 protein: CASTREGFETQYF

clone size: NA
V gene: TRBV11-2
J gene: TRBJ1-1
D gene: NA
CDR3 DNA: TGTGCCAGCAGCTTAGCGGGGGACACTGAAGCTTTCTTT
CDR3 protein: CASSLAGDTEAFF

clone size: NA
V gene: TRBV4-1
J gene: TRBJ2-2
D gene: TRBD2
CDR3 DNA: TGCGCCAGCAGCCAAAGGACTAGTTCGAACACCGGGGAGCTGTTTTTT
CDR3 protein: CASSQRTSSNTGELFF

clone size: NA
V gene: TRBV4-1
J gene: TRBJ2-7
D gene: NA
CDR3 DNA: TGCGCCAGCAGCCAAGTCCTAGACAAAATCTACGAGCAGTACTTC
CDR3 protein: CASSQVLDKIYEQYF

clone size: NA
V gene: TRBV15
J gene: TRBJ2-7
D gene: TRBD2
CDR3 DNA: TGTGCCACCAGCCCCGGGACTAGCTCCTACGAGCAGTACTTC
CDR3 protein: CATSPGTSSYEQYF

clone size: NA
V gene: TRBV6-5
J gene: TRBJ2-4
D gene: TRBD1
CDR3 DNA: TGTGCCAGCAGCTCAGGGGGCGAAGCCAAAAACATTCAGTACTTC
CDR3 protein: CASSSGGEAKNIQYF

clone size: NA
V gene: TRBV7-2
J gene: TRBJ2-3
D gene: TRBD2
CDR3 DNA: TGTGCCAGCAGCCGCGGTGCGGGAGGGGATTTTGATACGCAGTATTTT
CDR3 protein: CASSRGAGGDFDTQYF

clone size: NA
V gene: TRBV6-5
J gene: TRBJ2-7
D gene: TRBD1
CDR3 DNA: TGTGCCAGCAGTTCGGTGGGACAGGGGGGCGAGCAGTACTTC
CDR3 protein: CASSSVGQGGEQYF

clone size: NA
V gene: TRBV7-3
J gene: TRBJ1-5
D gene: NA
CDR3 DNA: TGTGCCAGCAGCCCGGCGAGGGGTGTCGCTCCAAATCAGCCCCAGCATTTT
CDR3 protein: CASSPARGVAPNQPQHF

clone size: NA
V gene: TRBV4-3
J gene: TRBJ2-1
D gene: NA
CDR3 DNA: TGCGCCAGCAGCCAAGGCCCCGGGAGTTGGGACAATGAGCAGTTCTTC
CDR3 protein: CASSQGPGSWDNEQFF

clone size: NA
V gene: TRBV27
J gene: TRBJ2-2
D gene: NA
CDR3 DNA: TGTGCCAGCAGTTGGACGAACACCGGGGAGCTGTTTTTT
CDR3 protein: CASSWTNTGELFF

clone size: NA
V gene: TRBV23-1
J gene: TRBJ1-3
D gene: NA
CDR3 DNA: TGCGCCAGCAGTCGGCGGGGAGGGTGTGGAAACACCATATATTTT
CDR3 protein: CASSRRGGCGNTIYF

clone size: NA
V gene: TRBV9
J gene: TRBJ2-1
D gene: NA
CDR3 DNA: TGTGCCAGCAGCGTAGTAGGGCTAGCCAACAATGAGCAGTTCTTC
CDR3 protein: CASSVVGLANNEQFF

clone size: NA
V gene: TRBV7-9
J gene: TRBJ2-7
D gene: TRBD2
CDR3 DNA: TGTGCCAGCAGCATCAGAAGCGGGGCCGCCTACGAGCAGTACTTC
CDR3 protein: CASSIRSGAAYEQYF

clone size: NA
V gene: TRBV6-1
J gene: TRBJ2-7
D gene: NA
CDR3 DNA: TGTGCCAGCAGTGAGTGGGATCAAACCTACGAGCAGTACTTC
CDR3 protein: CASSEWDQTYEQYF

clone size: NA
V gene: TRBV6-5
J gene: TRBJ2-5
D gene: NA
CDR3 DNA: TGTGCCAGCAGTTACTCCCAGGAGACCCAGTACTTC
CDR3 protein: CASSYSQETQYF

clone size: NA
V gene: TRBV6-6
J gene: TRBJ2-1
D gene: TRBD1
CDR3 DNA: TGTGCCAGCAGTTACGGACAGGGGGTCCCCAATGAGCAGTTCTTC
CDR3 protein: CASSYGQGVPNEQFF

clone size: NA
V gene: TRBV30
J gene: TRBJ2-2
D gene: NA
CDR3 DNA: TGTGCCTCTGACCAGGGTGATTCGACCGGGGAGCTGTTTTTT
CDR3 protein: CASDQGDSTGELFF

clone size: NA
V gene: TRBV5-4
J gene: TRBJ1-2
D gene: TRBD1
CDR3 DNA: TGTGCCAGCAGCCAAGGGACAGGGGATAACTATGGCTACACCTTC
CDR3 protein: CASSQGTGDNYGYTF

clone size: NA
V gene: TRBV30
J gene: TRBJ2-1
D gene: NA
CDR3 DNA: TGTGCCTGGAGTGTACTAACAGGGACTGAGCAGTTCTTC
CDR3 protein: CAWSVLTGTEQFF

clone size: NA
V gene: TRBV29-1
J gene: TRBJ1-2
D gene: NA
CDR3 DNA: TGCAGCGTTGAAGATGACTGGCCGGGCTACACCTTC
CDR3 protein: CSVEDDWPGYTF

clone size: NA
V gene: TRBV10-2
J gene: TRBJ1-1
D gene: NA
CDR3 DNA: TGCGCCAGCAGTGAAGCCGGTACGAGAGGGAACACTGAAGCTTTCTTT
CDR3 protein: CASSEAGTRGNTEAFF

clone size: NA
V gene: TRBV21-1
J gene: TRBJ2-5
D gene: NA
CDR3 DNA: TGTGCCAGCAGCAAAGCGCCCAGGAGGCGGGTTACAGGGGGGGGAGAGACCCAGTACTTC
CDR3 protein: CASSKAPRRRVTGGGETQYF

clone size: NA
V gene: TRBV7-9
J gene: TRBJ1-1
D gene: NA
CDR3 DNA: TGTGCCAGCAGCTTAGCATTTGGGTACGGGCACACTGAAGCTTTCTTT
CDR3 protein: CASSLAFGYGHTEAFF

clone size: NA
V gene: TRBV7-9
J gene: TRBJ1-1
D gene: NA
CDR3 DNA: TGTGCCAGCAGCTTATCTGCCACTGAAGCTTTCTTT
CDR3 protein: CASSLSATEAFF

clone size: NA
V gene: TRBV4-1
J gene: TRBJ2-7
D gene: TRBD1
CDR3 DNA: TGCGCCAGCAGCTACGGACAGGCCTACGAGCAGTACTTC
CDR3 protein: CASSYGQAYEQYF

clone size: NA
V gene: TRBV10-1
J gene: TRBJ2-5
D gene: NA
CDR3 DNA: TGCGCCAGCAGTGAGTCGGTTTCCGCAGGGCAAGAGACCCAGTACTTC
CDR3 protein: CASSESVSAGQETQYF

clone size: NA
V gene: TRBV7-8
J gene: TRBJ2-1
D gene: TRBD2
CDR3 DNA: TGTGCCAGCAGCTTAGTAGCGGGGGACAATGAGCAGTTCTTC
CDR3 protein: CASSLVAGDNEQFF

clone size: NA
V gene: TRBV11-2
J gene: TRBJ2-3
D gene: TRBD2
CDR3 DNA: TGTGCCAGCAGCTTTCTAGCGGGAGGTATGACAGATACGCAGTATTTT
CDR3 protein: CASSFLAGGMTDTQYF

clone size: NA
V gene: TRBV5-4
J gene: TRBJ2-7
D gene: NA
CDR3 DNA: TGTGCCAGCAGCGGGGGGGCGAAAGAGCAGTACTTC
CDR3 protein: CASSGGAKEQYF

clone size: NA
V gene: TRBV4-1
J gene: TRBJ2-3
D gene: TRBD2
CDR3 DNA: TGCGCCAGCAGCCAAGAAGGACTAGCGGGGCACACAGATACGCAGTATTTT
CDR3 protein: CASSQEGLAGHTDTQYF

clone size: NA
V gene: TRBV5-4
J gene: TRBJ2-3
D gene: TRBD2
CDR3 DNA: TGTGCCAGCAGCGACGGACTAGCGAGCACAGATACGCAGTATTTT
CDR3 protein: CASSDGLASTDTQYF

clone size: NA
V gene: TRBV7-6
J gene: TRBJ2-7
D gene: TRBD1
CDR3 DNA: TGTGCCAGCAGCTTGGGACAGGGAGTAGACGAGCAGTACTTC
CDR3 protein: CASSLGQGVDEQYF

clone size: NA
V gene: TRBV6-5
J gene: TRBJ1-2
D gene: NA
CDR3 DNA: TGTGCCAGCAGTTACTCGGGAGGGTTCGGCTATGGCTACACCTTC
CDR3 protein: CASSYSGGFGYGYTF

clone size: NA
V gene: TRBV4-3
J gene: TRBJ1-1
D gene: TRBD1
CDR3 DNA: TGCGCCAGCAGCCGCCTGACAGGGGGAGGGACTGAAGCTTTCTTT
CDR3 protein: CASSRLTGGGTEAFF

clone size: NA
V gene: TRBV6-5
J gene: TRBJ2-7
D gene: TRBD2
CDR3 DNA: TGTGCCAGCAGTGCTCTAGCGGGAGGGGACGAGCAGTACTTC
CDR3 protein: CASSALAGGDEQYF

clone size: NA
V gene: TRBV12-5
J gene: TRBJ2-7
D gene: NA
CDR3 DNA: TGTGCTAGTGGTTTGGCTACAGGGTTCGAGCAGTACTTC
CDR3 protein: CASGLATGFEQYF

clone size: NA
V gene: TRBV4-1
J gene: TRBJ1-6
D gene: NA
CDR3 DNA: TGCGCCAGCAGCCTTTCACCGGGCATTAGCTCCTATAATTCACCCCTCCACTTT
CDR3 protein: CASSLSPGISSYNSPLHF

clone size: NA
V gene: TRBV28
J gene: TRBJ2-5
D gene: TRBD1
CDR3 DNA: TGTGCCAGCAGACTCCCGGGACAGACTCAAGAGACCCAGTACTTC
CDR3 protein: CASRLPGQTQETQYF

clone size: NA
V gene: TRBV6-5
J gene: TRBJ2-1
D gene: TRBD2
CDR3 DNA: TGTGCCAGCAGTTACGGGAGCGGGAGGTACAATGAGCAGTTCTTC
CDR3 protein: CASSYGSGRYNEQFF

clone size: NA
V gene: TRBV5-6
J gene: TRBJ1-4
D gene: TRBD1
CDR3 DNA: TGTGCCAGCAGCCCTGGAGGGACAGGGAATGAAAAACTGTTTTTT
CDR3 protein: CASSPGGTGNEKLFF

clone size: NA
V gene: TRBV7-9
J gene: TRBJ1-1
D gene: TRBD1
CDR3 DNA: TGTGCCAGCAGCTTATTGACAGGGGGCTTTGACACTGAAGCTTTCTTT
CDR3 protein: CASSLLTGGFDTEAFF

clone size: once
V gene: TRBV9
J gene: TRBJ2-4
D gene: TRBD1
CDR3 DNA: TGTGCCAGCAGCACCGTTCCCCTCCAGACAGGGATGGAAAACATTCAGTACTTC
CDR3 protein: CASSTVPLQTGMENIQYF

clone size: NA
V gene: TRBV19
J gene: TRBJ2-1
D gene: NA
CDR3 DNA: TGTGCCAGTAGTACAGGACTCTCCTCCTACAATGAGCAGTTCTTC
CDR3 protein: CASSTGLSSYNEQFF

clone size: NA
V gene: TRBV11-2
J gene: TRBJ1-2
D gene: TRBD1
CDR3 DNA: TGTGCCAGCAGCTTCGACAGGGCTTACACCTTC
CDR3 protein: CASSFDRAYTF

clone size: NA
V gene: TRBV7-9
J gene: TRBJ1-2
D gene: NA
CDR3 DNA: TGTGCCAGCAGCTCGTGGATTAACTATGGCTACACCTTC
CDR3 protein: CASSSWINYGYTF

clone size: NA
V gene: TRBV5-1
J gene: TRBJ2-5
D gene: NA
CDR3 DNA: TGCGCCAGCAGCGATCTCGACAGCCAAGAGACCCAGTACTTC
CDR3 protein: CASSDLDSQETQYF

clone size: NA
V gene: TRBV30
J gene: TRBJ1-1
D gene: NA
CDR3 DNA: TGTGCCTGGAGTGTATGGGGGGACACTGAAGCTTTCTTT
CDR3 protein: CAWSVWGDTEAFF

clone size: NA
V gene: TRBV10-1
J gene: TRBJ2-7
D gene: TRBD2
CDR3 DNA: TGCGCCAGCAGTGAGTTCCGGACTAGCGGGAGCGCCTACGAGCAGTACTTC
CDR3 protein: CASSEFRTSGSAYEQYF

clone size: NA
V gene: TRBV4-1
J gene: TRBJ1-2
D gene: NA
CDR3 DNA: TGCGCCAGCAGCCAAACGACCCTGTGGGGCTACACCTTC
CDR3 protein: CASSQTTLWGYTF

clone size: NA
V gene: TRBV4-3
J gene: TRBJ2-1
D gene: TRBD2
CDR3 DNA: TGCGCCAGCAGCCAAGATATCCGGACTAGCGGGAGGGGGAATGAGCAGTTCTTC
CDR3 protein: CASSQDIRTSGRGNEQFF

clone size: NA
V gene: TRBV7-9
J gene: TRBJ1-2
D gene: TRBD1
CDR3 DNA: TGTGCCAGCAGCACCGGCGGACAGGGCCAAAACTATGGCTACACCTTC
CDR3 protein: CASSTGGQGQNYGYTF

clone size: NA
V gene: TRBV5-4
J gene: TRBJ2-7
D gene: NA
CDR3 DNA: TGTGCCAGCAGCTCACAAGGGGGGCAGCAGTACTTC
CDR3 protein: CASSSQGGQQYF

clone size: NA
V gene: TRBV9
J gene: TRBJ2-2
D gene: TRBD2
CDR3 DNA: TGTGCCAGCAGCGCGACTAGCGGGGGAGATACCGGGGAGCTGTTTTTT
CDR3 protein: CASSATSGGDTGELFF

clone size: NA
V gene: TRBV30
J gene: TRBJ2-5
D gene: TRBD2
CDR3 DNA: TGTGCCTGGAGTTGGGGATCGGGGAGGGCAGAGACCCAGTACTTC
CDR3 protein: CAWSWGSGRAETQYF

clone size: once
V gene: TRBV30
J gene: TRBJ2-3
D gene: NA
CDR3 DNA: TGTGCCTGGAGCGGGGTGGGGGTAGATACGCAGTATTTT
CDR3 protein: CAWSGVGVDTQYF